The T cell receptor (beta chain) described here comes from a study of tissue T cells after allogeneic stem cell transplantation. Notes on this clone: The antigen remains undetermined. Gene names denote mouse genes. The read ends 1 residue before the CDR3 terminus; that terminus is restored from the germline J gene.

The study's findings and limits: Only a limited share of tissue TCRs appeared in blood or spleen. Few T cell clones were shared across patients, but motif clusters showed tissue-specific shared signatures.

TCRdb keeps only in-frame clones here, not all; method: immunoSEQ multiplex PCR. The sample contains about 50,000 clones, around 70% of which appear only once. V was pared by 8 bases and J by 8 bases, with 13 bases of the junction left unmatched. The CDR3 sequence is 15 residues long. Germline CDR1 is MNHDT and CDR2 is YYDKIL. The chain recombines TRBV17 with TRBJ2-3; 10 bases agree with TRBD2. This sequence originates from a pool of C57BL/6 mice in good health. The source material was sorted cells pooled from one or two spleens. CDR3 bases read: TGTGCTAGCCACAAAAGGGCTGGGGGGGCGCGAACGCTGTAT. This encodes CASHKRAGGARTLY. The full CDR3 protein is CASHKRAGGARTLYF.